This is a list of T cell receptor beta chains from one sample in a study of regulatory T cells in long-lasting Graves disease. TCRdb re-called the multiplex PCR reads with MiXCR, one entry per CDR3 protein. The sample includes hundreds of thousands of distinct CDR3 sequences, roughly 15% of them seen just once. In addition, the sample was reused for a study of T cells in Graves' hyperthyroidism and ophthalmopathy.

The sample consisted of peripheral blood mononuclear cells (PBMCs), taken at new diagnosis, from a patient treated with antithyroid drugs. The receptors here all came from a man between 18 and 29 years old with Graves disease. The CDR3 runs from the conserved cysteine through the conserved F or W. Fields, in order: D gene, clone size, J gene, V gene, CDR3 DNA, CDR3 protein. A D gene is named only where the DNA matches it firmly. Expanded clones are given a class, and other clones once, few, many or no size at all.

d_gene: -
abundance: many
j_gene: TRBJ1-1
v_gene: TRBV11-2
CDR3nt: TGTGCCAGCAGCCTCGAGGGAGACACTGAAGCTTTCTTT
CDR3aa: CASSLEGDTEAFF

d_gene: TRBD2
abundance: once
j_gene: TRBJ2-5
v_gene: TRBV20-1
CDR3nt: TGCAGTGCTGCCCTGATAGCGGGAGCTGAGACCCAGTACTTC
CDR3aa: CSAALIAGAETQYF

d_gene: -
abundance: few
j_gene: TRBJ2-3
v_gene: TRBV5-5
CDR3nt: TGTGCCAGCAGCCCCCTCGGGTGGGGTCAGACAGATACGCAGTATTTT
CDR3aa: CASSPLGWGQTDTQYF

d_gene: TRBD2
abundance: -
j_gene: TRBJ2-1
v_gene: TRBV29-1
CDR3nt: TGCAGCGCCGCGGGGGGAGGGGGATACAATGAGCAGTTCTTC
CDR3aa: CSAAGGGGYNEQFF

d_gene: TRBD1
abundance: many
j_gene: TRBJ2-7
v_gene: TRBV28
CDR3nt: TGTGCCAGCAGTTCCCCACAGGGGTACGAGCAGTACTTC
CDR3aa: CASSSPQGYEQYF

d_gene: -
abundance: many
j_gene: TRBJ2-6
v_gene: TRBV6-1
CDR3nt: TGTGCCAGCAGTGAGGGGCCTGGGGCCAACGTCCTGACTTTC
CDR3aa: CASSEGPGANVLTF

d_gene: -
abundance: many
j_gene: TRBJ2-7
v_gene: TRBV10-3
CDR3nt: TGTGCCATCGGACCCGACAGGCACGAGCAGTACTTC
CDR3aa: CAIGPDRHEQYF

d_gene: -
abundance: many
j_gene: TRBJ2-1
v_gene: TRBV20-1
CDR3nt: TGCAGTGCCGGACTCGGGGTCCAGCAGTTCTTC
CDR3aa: CSAGLGVQQFF

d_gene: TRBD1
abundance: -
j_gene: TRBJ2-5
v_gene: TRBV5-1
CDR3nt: TGCGCCAGCCAAGACAGGGTCAGGTTGGAGACCCAGTACTTC
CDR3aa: CASQDRVRLETQYF

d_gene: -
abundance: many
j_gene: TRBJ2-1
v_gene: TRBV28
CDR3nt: TGTGCCAGCAAGAAGGCTCCCTACAATGAGCAGTTCTTC
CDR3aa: CASKKAPYNEQFF

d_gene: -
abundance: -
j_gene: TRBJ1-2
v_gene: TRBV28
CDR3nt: TGTGCCAGCAGTTTATTCAGGGCCGCTTATGGCTACACCTTC
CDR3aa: CASSLFRAAYGYTF

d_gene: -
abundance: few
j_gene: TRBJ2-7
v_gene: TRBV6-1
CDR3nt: TGTGCCAGCAGTGAAGCCGCACCCGGGTGGCTATACGAGCAGTACTTC
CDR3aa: CASSEAAPGWLYEQYF

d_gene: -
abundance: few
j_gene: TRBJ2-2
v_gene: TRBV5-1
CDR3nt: TGCGCCAGCAGCTCGCCCCAAGGGGGGGAGCTGTTTTTT
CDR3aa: CASSSPQGGELFF

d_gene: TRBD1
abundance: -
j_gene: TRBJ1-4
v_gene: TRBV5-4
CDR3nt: TGTGCCAGCAGCTTTGGGACGGGACAGGGGAACGAAAAACTGTTTTTT
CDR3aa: CASSFGTGQGNEKLFF

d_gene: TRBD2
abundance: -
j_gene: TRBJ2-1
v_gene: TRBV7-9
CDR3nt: TGTGCCAGTATTTCCGGGACTAGCGGGAGGGATGAGCAGTTCTTC
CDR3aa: CASISGTSGRDEQFF

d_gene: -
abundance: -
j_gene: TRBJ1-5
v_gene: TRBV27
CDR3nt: TGTGCCAGCAAGCCTCGAGGGCAAAGCAATCAGCCCCAGCATTTT
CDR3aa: CASKPRGQSNQPQHF

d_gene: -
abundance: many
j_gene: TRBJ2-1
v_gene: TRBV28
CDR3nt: TGTGCCAGCACCTCACCCTTCATCCTCGGCAATGAGCAGTTCTTC
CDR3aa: CASTSPFILGNEQFF

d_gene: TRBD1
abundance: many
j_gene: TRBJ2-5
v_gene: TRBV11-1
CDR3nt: TGTGCCAGCAGCTTTGGACAGGGGGATCGAGAGACCCAGTACTTC
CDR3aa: CASSFGQGDRETQYF

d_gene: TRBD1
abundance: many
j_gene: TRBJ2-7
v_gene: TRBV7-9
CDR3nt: TGTGCCAGCAGCTCGTCCCGGGACAGGGTCAACGAGCAGTACTTC
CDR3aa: CASSSSRDRVNEQYF

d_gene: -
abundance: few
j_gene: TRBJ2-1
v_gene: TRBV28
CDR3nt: TGTGCCAGCAGTTTCGGGGGGCTGGAGCAGTTCTTC
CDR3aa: CASSFGGLEQFF

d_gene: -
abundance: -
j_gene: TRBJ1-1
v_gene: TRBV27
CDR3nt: TGTGCCAGCACGTCACTCCTGGGATACACTGAAGCTCTCTTT
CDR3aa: CASTSLLGYTEALF

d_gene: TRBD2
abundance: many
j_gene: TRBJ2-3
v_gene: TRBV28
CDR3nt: TGTGCCAGCAGCCTGGGACTAGCAGATACGCAGTATTTT
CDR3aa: CASSLGLADTQYF

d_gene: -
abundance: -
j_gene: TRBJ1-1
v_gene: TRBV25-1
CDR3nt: TGTGCCAGCAGTGAGGGGGCTAACACTGAAGCTTTCTTT
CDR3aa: CASSEGANTEAFF

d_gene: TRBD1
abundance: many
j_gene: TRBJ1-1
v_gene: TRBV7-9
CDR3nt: TGTGCCAGCAGCTTGGGGGACAGGATGAACACTGAAGCTTTCTTT
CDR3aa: CASSLGDRMNTEAFF

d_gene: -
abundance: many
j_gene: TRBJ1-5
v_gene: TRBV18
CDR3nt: TGTGCCAGCTCACCTAGTCACGGGCCTCGTCAGCCCCAGCATTTT
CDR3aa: CASSPSHGPRQPQHF

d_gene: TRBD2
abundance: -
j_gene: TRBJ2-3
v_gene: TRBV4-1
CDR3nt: TGCGCCAGCAGCCAACTGAAGGGACTAGCGGGAGGGCCCAGCACAGATACGCAGTATTTT
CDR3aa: CASSQLKGLAGGPSTDTQYF

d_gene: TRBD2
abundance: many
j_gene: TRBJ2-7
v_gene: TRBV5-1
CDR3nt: TGCGCCAGCAGCGTGAGCGGGAGTTCCTACGAGCAGTACTTC
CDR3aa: CASSVSGSSYEQYF

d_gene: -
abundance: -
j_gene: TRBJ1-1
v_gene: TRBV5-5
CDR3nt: TGTGCCAGCAGCTTGGCCAGGCTGGGGACTGAAGCTTTCTTT
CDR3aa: CASSLARLGTEAFF

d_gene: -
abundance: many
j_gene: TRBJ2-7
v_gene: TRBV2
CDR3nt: TGTGCCAGCAGGCCCGTCGTGGGGGGAGTCTACGAGCAGTACTTC
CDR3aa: CASRPVVGGVYEQYF

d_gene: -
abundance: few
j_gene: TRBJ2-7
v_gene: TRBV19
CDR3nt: TGTGCCAGTAGTACGCTCTCTAACACGGTCTACGAGCAGTACTTC
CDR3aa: CASSTLSNTVYEQYF

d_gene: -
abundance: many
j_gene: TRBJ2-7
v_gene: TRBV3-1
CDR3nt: TGTGCCAGCAGCCTCAGGAGGGCCGACTACGAGCAGTACTTC
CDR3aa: CASSLRRADYEQYF

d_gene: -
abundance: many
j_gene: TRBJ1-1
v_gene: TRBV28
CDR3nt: TGTGCCAGCAGACGACCAGGCCACACTGAAGCTTTCTTT
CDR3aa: CASRRPGHTEAFF

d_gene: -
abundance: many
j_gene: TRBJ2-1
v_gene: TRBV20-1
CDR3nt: TGCAGTGCCCCGTCGGAACTAGTTCTTGATGAGCAGTTCTTC
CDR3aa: CSAPSELVLDEQFF

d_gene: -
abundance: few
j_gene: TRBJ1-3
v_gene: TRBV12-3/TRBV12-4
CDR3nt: TGTGCCAGCAGTTCCACCCCGGGACAATCCGCTGGAAACACCATATATTTT
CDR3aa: CASSSTPGQSAGNTIYF

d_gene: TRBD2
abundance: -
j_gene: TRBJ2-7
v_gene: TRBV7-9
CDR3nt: TGTGCCAGCAGCCTCCCCTTAGGACTAGCGGGATCCGAGCAGTACTTC
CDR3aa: CASSLPLGLAGSEQYF

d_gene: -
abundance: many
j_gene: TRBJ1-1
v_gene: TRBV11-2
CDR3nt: TGTGCCAGCAGCCCCGACAGGTATCGGGAAGCTTTCTTT
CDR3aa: CASSPDRYREAFF

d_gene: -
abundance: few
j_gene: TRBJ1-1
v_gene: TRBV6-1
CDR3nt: TGTGCCAGCACACGAGGGCTTTACACTGAAGCTTTCTTT
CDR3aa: CASTRGLYTEAFF

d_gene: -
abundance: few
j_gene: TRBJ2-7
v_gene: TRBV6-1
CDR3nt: TGTGCCAGCGGCCCGACAGGAGGGATCCCCCTCGAGCAGTACTTC
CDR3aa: CASGPTGGIPLEQYF

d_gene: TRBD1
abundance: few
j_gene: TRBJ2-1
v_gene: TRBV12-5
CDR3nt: TGTGCTAGTGATCCGGGACAGGGTTACAATGAGCAGTTCTTC
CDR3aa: CASDPGQGYNEQFF

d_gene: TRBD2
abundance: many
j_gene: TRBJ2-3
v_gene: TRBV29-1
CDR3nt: TGCAGCGTTGAGGCGGGAGTTGGGGCAGATACGCAGTATTTT
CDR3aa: CSVEAGVGADTQYF

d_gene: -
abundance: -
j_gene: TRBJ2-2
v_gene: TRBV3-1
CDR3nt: TGTGCCAGCAGCCAGGAGCAAAACTCGGGCCCCGGGGTCCTCGGGGAGCTGTTTTTT
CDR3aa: CASSQEQNSGPGVLGELFF

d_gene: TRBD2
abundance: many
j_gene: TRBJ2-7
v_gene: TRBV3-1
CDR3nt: TGTGCCAGCAGCCATCCCGCTAGCGGGAGGACGACCTACGAGCAGTACTTC
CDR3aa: CASSHPASGRTTYEQYF

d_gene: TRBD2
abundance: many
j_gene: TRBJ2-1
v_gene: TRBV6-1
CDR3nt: TGTGCCAGCAGTCAACCAAGCCTAGCGGGAGGGCCAGGCGAGCAGTTCTTC
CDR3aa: CASSQPSLAGGPGEQFF

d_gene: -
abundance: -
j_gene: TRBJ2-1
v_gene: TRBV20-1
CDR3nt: TGCAGTGCTGGGGGGACAGCAACCTACAATGAGCAGTTCTTC
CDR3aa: CSAGGTATYNEQFF

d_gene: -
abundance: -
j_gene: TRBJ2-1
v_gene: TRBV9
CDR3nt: TGTGCCAGCAGCGGATTTGACAGTCGCTCCTACAATGAGCAGTTCTTC
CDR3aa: CASSGFDSRSYNEQFF

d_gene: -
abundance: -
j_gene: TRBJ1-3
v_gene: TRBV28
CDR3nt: TGTGCCAGCAGTTTTCTGAGCTCTGGAAACACCATATATTTT
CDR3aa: CASSFLSSGNTIYF

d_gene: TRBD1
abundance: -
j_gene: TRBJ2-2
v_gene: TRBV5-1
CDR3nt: TGCGCCAGCAGCTTGGGGATAGGACAGGGATCCGGGGAGCTGTTTTTT
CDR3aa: CASSLGIGQGSGELFF

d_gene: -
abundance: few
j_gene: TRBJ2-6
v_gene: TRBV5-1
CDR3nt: TGCGCCAGCAGCTTGTCAGGGGTTGGGGCCAACGTCCTGACTTTC
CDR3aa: CASSLSGVGANVLTF

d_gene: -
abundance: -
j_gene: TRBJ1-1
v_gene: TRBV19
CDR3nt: TGTGCCAGTAGTATAGACATTGGTGAAGCTTTCTTT
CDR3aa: CASSIDIGEAFF

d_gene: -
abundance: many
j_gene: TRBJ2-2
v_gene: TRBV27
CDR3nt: TGTGCCAGCAGTACCCGAACAGAGGGAGGGGAGCTGTTTTTT
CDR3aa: CASSTRTEGGELFF